The rows below give T cell receptor beta chains drawn from one sample of a study of blood T cells in healthy people across ages. TCRdb reprocessed the 5' RACE reads with MiXCR, giving one entry per CDR3 protein. The data hold about 1,500,000 distinct CDR3 sequences, with 35% to 45% observed a single time. Material: blood. The origin of the receptors is a woman younger than 35 in good health. CDR3s include the opening cysteine and the closing phenylalanine or tryptophan. A D gene is named only where the DNA matches it firmly. Not all rows give a size; the values are once, few, many and, for expanded clones, a class.

>few|TRBJ2-2|NA|TRBV2
TGTGCCAGCAGTGAGGCAGGGTTCACCGGGGAGCTGTTTTTT
CASSEAGFTGELFF
>few|TRBJ2-5|NA|TRBV20-1
TGCAGTGGGGAGGAGAGGATCCGAGAGACCCAGTACTTC
CSGEERIRETQYF
>NA|TRBJ2-7|TRBD1|TRBV11-2
TGTGCCAGCAGAGTGCCGGGACAGGGGATATACGAGCAGTACTTC
CASRVPGQGIYEQYF
>NA|TRBJ1-2|NA|TRBV3-1
TGTGCCAGCAGCCAAGGTTTCGGGGGTGGCTACACCTTC
CASSQGFGGGYTF
>NA|TRBJ1-2|TRBD1|TRBV11-2
TGTGCCAGCAGCCTGGACAGGGGGTCGGGTGCAATTTCACCTAACTATGACTACACCTTC
CASSLDRGSGAISPNYDYTF
>few|TRBJ2-4|NA|TRBV7-2
TGTGCCAGCAGCTCAACGCCAGGGGCGAAGTTAGCCAAAAACATTCAGTACTTC
CASSSTPGAKLAKNIQYF
>NA|TRBJ1-2|NA|TRBV3-1
TGTGCCAGCAGCCACCGGGTACCGTTTGGCTACACCTTC
CASSHRVPFGYTF
>NA|TRBJ2-7|TRBD2|TRBV6-5
TGTGCCAGCAGTTACTCGAGAGCGGGGGAAACCTACAAGCAGTACTTC
CASSYSRAGETYKQYF
>few|TRBJ2-1|TRBD1|TRBV29-1
TGCAGCGTTGCGGGACAGGGCGGTGGTGAGCAGTTCTTC
CSVAGQGGGEQFF
>few|TRBJ2-7|TRBD2|TRBV7-9
TGTGCCAGCTACCGGGACACTAGCGGACTCTACGAGCAGTACTTC
CASYRDTSGLYEQYF
>NA|TRBJ1-5|NA|TRBV20-1
TGCAGTGCTAACAGCTATTATAGCAATCAGCCCCAGCATTTT
CSANSYYSNQPQHF
>few|TRBJ2-5|NA|TRBV27
TGTGCCAGCAGTTTAACATCCGGGTTTCTCAGGGAGACCCAGTACTTC
CASSLTSGFLRETQYF
>few|TRBJ2-5|NA|TRBV7-3
TGTGCCAGCAGCTTAGACCCCCGTGGGGAAGAGACCCAGTACTTC
CASSLDPRGEETQYF
>few|TRBJ2-1|NA|TRBV29-1
TGCAGCGTTGTAGGACGTTCGCCCATTATCAACAATGAGCAGTTCTTC
CSVVGRSPIINNEQFF
>many|TRBJ2-1|NA|TRBV11-2
TGTGCCAGCAGCTTAAGGCGGGATGAGCAGTTCTTC
CASSLRRDEQFF
>many|TRBJ2-2|NA|TRBV3-1
TGTGCCAGCAGCCAAGTTGCAGGAGGCACCGGGGAGCTGTTTTTT
CASSQVAGGTGELFF
>few|TRBJ2-5|NA|TRBV6-6
TGTGCCAGCAGTACCTCGGAGGGCCAAGAGACCCAGTACTTC
CASSTSEGQETQYF
>few|TRBJ2-1|TRBD2|TRBV6-6
TGTGCCAGCAGTTACTCGACTTTAACTAGCGGGAGGAAGTTCTTC
CASSYSTLTSGRKFF
>NA|TRBJ1-1|TRBD1|TRBV6-6
TGTGCCAGCAGATCCACAGGGGCAGGAGACACTGAAGCTTTCTTT
CASRSTGAGDTEAFF
>few|TRBJ2-4|TRBD2|TRBV6-1
TGTGCCAGCGGAGGGACTAGCGGGAGCGTAACCAAAAACATTCAGTACTTC
CASGGTSGSVTKNIQYF
>NA|TRBJ1-5|NA|TRBV6-5
TGTGCCAGCAGGCCCACGGCGACTGAGCAGCCCCAGCATTTT
CASRPTATEQPQHF
>few|TRBJ2-5|TRBD2|TRBV12-3/TRBV12-4
TGTGCCAGCAGCCGAAGCGGGAGGAGAGAGACCCAGTACTTC
CASSRSGRRETQYF
>NA|TRBJ1-4|NA|TRBV10-3
TGTGCCATCAGTGAGTCGAGACAGCCTAATGAAAAACCGTTTTTT
CAISESRQPNEKPFF
>once|TRBJ1-2|NA|TRBV29-1
TGCAGCGTTGAGGACTCTATAGCTAACTATGGCTACACCTTC
CSVEDSIANYGYTF
>NA|TRBJ2-5|TRBD2|TRBV7-9
TGTGCCAGCAGCAATAGCGGGAATAAAGAGACCCAGTACTTC
CASSNSGNKETQYF
>few|TRBJ2-5|NA|TRBV28
TGTGCCAGCAGCCCACAGGTCGCCGGAGAGACCCAGTACTTC
CASSPQVAGETQYF
>many|TRBJ2-2|NA|TRBV12-3/TRBV12-4
TGTGCCAGCAGTTTGGGAGCACCCAACACCGGGGAGCTGTTTTTT
CASSLGAPNTGELFF
>few|TRBJ2-5|NA|TRBV12-3/TRBV12-4
TGTGCCAGCAGTTTTAAGCCGGAGACCCAGTACTTC
CASSFKPETQYF
>NA|TRBJ2-3|TRBD2|TRBV7-6
TGTGCCAGCAGCTTTTCAGCGGGAGGGACCTCCACACGCGCAGATACGCAGTATTTT
CASSFSAGGTSTRADTQYF
>NA|TRBJ2-7|NA|TRBV5-1
TGCGCCAGCAAGGTGCAGGAAAGGGCCTACGAGCAGTACTTC
CASKVQERAYEQYF
>few|TRBJ1-1|NA|TRBV20-1
TGCAGTGCTAGTCCCGGGGCGGACACTGAAGCTTTCTTT
CSASPGADTEAFF
>NA|TRBJ1-1|NA|TRBV6-5
TGTGCCAGCAGTACCCTGGTAGGGGGGGAAGCTTTCTTT
CASSTLVGGEAFF
>NA|TRBJ2-1|TRBD2|TRBV5-1
TGCGCCAGCAGCTTGGTAGGACTAGCGGGGGGGTCCTCCTACAATGAGCAGTTCTTC
CASSLVGLAGGSSYNEQFF
>few|TRBJ2-3|NA|TRBV4-1
TGCGCCAGCAGCAGCCCAGGGCCAGATACGCAGTATTTT
CASSSPGPDTQYF
>NA|TRBJ2-6|TRBD1|TRBV27
TGTGCCATCCGACAGGGCACCTCTGGGGCCAACGTCCTGACTTTC
CAIRQGTSGANVLTF
>NA|TRBJ2-4|TRBD1|TRBV4-1
TGCGCCAGCAGCCAAGACTGGACAGGGAAAAACATTCAGTACTTC
CASSQDWTGKNIQYF
>NA|TRBJ2-5|TRBD2|TRBV14
TGTGCCAGCAGCCAAGGAGGACTAGCAAGTCGAGAGACCCAGTACTTC
CASSQGGLASRETQYF
>NA|TRBJ2-3|TRBD2|TRBV29-1
TGCAGCGTTGAAGATGGGGGACTAGCGGGAGTAGATACGCAGTATTTT
CSVEDGGLAGVDTQYF
>few|TRBJ2-3|NA|TRBV20-1
TGCAGTGCCACCTCCAGGACTAACAACACAGATACGCAGTATTTT
CSATSRTNNTDTQYF
>few|TRBJ2-2|TRBD2|TRBV6-5
TGTGCCAGCAGTTACTCCCGACTAGCGGGAGGGTCGGACACCGGGGAGCTGTTTTTT
CASSYSRLAGGSDTGELFF
>NA|TRBJ2-6|TRBD1|TRBV10-3
TGTGCCATCAGCCTAGGACAGGGCTTCTCTGGGGCCAACGTCCTGACTTTC
CAISLGQGFSGANVLTF
>NA|TRBJ2-2|TRBD2|TRBV9
TGTGCCAGCAGCGCCTGGGGGCTAGCGGGGACGAACACCGGGGAGCTGTTTTTT
CASSAWGLAGTNTGELFF
>NA|TRBJ2-7|NA|TRBV6-2/TRBV6-3
TGTGCCAGCAGTGACGGGGCAGGGGACGAGCAGTACTTC
CASSDGAGDEQYF
>NA|TRBJ2-3|NA|TRBV5-6
TGTGCCAGCAGCTTGGAGGGCGAGTGGGATACGCAGTATTTT
CASSLEGEWDTQYF
>NA|TRBJ2-1|TRBD2|TRBV20-1
TGCAGTGCTAGTTTAGTAGCGGGAGGTTACAATGAGCAGTTCTTC
CSASLVAGGYNEQFF
>NA|TRBJ2-6|NA|TRBV30
TGTGCCTGGAGTCTAGGGAACTCTGGGGCCAACGTCCTGACTTTC
CAWSLGNSGANVLTF
>NA|TRBJ2-3|TRBD1|TRBV9
TGTGCCACCTCCGGGACAGGGATGGGAGATACGCAGTATTTT
CATSGTGMGDTQYF
>NA|TRBJ2-1|TRBD2|TRBV7-2
TGTGCCAGCAGCTTAGTTGCTAGCGGACCCAATGAGCAGTTCTTC
CASSLVASGPNEQFF
>once|TRBJ2-5|NA|TRBV20-1
TGCGTTCCAGGGGGGGACCAAGAGACCCAGTACTTC
CVPGGDQETQYF
>NA|TRBJ1-1|NA|TRBV4-1
TGCGCCAGCAGCCAATTAGAACAGGAGGGAGCTTTCTTT
CASSQLEQEGAFF
>NA|TRBJ2-6|TRBD1|TRBV27
TGTGCCAGCAGGTGGTCGGGACAGAGCTCTGGGGCCAACGTCCTGACTTTC
CASRWSGQSSGANVLTF
>NA|TRBJ2-3|NA|TRBV20-1
TGCAGTGCTAGAGATACGACGGCCCAGAATACGCAGTATTTT
CSARDTTAQNTQYF
>few|TRBJ1-4|NA|TRBV7-9
TGTGCCAGCAGCTTAGCGATGGGCGGCTCGTTGCTGTTTTTT
CASSLAMGGSLLFF
>NA|TRBJ2-1|TRBD1|TRBV12-3/TRBV12-4
TGTGCCAGCAGTTTTGGAACAGTGGGGACAGATACGCAGTTCTTC
CASSFGTVGTDTQFF
>NA|TRBJ2-1|NA|TRBV5-4
TGTGCCAGCAGCCCAGGACCTGCACCCGGCAATGAGCAGTTCTTC
CASSPGPAPGNEQFF
>NA|TRBJ1-1|NA|TRBV4-1
TGCGCCAGCAGCCTAGGGGAGGACAGAGTGAACACTGAAGCTTTCTTT
CASSLGEDRVNTEAFF
>NA|TRBJ2-1|NA|TRBV7-6
TGTGCCAGCAGCCCGAACAGGGTTTTCAATGAGCAGTTCTTC
CASSPNRVFNEQFF
>NA|TRBJ1-2|NA|TRBV27
TGTGCCAGCAGTTTGCGGACAGACCTCTATGGCTACACCTTC
CASSLRTDLYGYTF
>NA|TRBJ1-2|TRBD1|TRBV12-3/TRBV12-4
TGTGCCAGCAGTCCTCGACAGGGCTGGGGCCATAACTATGGCTACACCTTC
CASSPRQGWGHNYGYTF
>NA|TRBJ1-2|NA|TRBV30
TGTGCCTGGAGTAGAACGGGAAACTATGGCTACACCTTC
CAWSRTGNYGYTF